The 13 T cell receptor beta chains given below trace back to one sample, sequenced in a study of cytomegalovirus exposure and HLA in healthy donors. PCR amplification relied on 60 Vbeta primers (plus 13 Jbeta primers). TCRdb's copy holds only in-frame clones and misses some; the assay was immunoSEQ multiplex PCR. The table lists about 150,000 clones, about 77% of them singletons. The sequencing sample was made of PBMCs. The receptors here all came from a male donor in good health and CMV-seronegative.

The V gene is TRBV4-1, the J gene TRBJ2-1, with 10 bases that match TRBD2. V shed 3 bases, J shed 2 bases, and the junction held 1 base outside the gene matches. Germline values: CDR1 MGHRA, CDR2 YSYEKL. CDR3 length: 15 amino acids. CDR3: CASSQGTSAYNEQFF. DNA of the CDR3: TGCGCCAGCAGCCAGGGGACTAGCGCCTACAATGAGCAGTTCTTC.

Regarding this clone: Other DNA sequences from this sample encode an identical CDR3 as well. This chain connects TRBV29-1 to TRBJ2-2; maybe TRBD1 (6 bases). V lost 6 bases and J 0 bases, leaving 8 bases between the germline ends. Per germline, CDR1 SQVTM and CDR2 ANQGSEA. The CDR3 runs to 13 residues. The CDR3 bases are TGCAGCGTAGGACAGCCGAACACCGGGGAGCTGTTTTTT. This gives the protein CSVGQPNTGELFF.

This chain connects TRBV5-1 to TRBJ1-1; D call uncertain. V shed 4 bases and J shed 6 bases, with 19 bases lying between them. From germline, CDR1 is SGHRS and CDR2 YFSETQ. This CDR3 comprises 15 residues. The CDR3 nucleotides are TGCGCCAGCAGCCTCCTAAATCCGGGTTCTCCTGAAGCTTTCTTT. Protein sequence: CASSLLNPGSPEAFF. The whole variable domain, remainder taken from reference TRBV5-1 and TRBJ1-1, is KAGVTQTPRYLIKTRGQQVTLSCSPISGHRSVSWYQQTPGQGLQFLFEYFSETQRNKGNFPGRFSGRQFSNSRSEMNVSTLELGDSALYLCASSLLNPGSPEAFFGQGTRLTVV.

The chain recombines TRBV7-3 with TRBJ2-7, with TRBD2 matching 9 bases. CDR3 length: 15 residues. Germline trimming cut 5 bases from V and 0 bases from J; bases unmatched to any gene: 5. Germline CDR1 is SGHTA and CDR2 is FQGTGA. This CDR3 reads CASSPGLASSYEQYF. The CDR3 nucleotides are TGTGCCAGCAGCCCTGGACTAGCGAGCTCCTACGAGCAGTACTTC.

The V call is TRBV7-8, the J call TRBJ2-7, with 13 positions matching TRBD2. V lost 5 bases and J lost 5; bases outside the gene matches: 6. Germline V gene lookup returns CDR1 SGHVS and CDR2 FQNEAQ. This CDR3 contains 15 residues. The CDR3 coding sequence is TGTGCCAGCAGCCCTATCGGGACTAGCGGGAACGAGCAGTACTTC. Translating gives CASSPIGTSGNEQYF.

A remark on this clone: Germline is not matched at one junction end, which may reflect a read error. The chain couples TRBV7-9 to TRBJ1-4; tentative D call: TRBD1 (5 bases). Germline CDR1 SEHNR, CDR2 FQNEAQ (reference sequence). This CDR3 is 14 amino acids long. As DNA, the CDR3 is TGTTCCAGCAGCTTAGCCGGGGGTAATGAAAAACTGTTTTTT. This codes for CSSSLAGGNEKLFF.

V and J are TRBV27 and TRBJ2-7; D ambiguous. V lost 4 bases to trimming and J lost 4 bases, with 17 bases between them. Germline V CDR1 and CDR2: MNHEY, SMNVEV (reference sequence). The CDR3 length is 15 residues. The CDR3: CASSSQYTPSYEQYF. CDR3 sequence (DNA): TGTGCCAGCAGTTCGCAGTACACCCCAAGTTACGAGCAGTACTTC.

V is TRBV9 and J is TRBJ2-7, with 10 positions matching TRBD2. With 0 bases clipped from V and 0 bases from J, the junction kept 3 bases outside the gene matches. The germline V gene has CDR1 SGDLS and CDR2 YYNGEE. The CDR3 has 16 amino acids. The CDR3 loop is CASSVEASGSSYEQYF. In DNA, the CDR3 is TGTGCCAGCAGCGTAGAAGCTAGCGGGAGCTCCTACGAGCAGTACTTC.

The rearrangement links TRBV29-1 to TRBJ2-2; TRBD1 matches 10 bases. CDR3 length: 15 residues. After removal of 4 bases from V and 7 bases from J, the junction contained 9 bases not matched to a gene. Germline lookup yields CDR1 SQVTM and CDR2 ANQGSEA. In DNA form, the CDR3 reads TGCAGCGTTGGAGTGGGACAGGGGATCGGCGGGGAGCTGTTTTTT. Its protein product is CSVGVGQGIGGELFF.

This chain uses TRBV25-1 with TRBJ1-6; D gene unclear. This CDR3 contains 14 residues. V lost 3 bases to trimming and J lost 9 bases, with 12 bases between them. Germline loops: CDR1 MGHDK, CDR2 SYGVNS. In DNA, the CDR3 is TGTGCCAGCAGTGACGCCGGGTCCCCTTCACCCCTCCACTTT. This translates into CASSDAGSPSPLHF.

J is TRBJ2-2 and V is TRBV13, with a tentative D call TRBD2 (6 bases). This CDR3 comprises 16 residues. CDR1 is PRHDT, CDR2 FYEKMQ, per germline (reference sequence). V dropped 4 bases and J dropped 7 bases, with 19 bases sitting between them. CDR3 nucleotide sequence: TGTGCCAGCAGCTGGGAGGACACCAATCAATTCGGGGAGCTGTTTTTT. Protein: CASSWEDTNQFGELFF.

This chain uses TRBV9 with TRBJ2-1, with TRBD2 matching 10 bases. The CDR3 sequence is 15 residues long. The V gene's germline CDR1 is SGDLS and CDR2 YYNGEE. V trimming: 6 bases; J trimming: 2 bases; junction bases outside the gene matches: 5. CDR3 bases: TGTGCCAGCACAGAGCGGGAGGGCCCCTACAATGAGCAGTTCTTC. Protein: CASTEREGPYNEQFF.

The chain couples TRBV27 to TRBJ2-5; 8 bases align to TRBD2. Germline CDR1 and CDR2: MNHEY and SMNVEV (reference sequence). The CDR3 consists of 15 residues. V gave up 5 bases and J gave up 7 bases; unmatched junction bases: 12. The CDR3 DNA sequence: TGTGCCAGCAGTACCGGGACTAGGCTAGAAGGGACCCAGTACTTC. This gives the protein CASSTGTRLEGTQYF.